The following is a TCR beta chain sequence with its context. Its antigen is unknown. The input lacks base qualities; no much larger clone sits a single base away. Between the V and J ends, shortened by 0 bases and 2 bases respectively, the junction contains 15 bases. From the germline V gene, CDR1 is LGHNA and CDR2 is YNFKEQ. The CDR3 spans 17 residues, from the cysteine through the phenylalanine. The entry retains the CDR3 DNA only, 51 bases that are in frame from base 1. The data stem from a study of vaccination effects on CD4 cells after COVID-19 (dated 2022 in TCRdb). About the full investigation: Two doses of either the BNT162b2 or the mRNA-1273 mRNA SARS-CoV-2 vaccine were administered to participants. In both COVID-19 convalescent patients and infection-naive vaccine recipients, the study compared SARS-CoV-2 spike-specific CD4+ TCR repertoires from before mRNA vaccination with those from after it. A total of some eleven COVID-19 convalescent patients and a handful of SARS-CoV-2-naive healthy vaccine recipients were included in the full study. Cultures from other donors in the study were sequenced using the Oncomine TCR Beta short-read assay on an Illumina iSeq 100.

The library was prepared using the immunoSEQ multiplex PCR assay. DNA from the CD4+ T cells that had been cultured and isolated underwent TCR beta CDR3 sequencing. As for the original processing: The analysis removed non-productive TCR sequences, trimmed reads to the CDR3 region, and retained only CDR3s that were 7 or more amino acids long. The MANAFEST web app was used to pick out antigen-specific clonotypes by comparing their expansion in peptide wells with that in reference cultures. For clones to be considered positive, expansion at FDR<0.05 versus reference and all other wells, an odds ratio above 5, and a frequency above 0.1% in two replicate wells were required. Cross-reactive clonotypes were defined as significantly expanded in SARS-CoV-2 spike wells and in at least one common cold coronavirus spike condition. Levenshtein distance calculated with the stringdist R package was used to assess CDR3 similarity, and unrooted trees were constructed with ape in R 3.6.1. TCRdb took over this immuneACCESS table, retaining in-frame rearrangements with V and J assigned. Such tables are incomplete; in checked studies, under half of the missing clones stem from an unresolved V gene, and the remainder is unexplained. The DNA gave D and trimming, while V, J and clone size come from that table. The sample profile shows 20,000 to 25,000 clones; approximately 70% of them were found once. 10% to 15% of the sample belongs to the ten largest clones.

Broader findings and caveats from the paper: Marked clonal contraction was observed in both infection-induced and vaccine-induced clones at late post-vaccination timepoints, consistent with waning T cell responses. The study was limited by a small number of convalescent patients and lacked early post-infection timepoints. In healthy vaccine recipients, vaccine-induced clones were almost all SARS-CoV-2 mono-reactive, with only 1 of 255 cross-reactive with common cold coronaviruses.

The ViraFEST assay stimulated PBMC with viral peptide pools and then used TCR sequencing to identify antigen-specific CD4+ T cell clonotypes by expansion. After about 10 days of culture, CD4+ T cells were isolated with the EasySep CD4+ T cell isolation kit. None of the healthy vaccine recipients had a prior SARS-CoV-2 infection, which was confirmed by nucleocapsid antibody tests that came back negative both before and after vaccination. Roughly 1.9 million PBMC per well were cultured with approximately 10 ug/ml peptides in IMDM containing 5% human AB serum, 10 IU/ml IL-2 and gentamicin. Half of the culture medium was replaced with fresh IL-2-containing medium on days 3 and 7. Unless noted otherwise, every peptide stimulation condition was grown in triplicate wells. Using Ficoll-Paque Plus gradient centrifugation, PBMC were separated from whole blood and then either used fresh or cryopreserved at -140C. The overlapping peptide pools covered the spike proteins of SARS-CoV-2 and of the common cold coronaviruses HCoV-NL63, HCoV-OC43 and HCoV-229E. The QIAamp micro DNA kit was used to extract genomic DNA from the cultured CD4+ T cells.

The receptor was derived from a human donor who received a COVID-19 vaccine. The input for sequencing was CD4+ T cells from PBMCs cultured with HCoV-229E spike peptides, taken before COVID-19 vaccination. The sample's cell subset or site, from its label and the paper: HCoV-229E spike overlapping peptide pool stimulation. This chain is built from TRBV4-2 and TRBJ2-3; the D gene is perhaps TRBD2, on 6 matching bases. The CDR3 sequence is CASSQEVRGGTTDTQYF. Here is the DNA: TGTGCCAGCAGCCAAGAAGTTCGGGGCGGGACCACAGATACGCAGTATTTT.